This TCR beta chain derives from a study of identical twins. CDR1 is SEHNR, CDR2 FQNEAQ, per germline (reference sequence). CDR3 length: 14 amino acids. The V end was cut by 1 base, the J end by 6 bases, with 12 bases between. This clonotype has at least ten counts. TCRdb processed the 5' RACE reads anew with MiXCR; each CDR3 protein has one entry. The sample yields 250,000 to 350,000 distinct CDR3 sequences, roughly 8.6% seen once. These records were also assigned to another study, of yellow fever vaccine responses in identical twins.

The gene calls are TRBV7-9 and TRBJ1-1; tentatively, D is TRBD1 (6 bases). The sample taken for sequencing was CD8+ T cells sorted from blood. The origin of this receptor is a woman aged 18 to 35 in good health. The CDR3 reads CASSLDVGGPEAFF. As DNA, the CDR3 is TGTGCCAGCAGCTTAGACGTTGGGGGCCCTGAAGCTTTCTTT.